The 18 T cell receptor beta chains listed next were all sequenced from one sample in a study of post-analysis software for immune sequencing data. Included in the TCR beta cDNA libraries were unique molecular identifiers. TCRdb fed the PCR reads into MiXCR, producing one record per CDR3 protein. The profile shows about 160,000 distinct CDR3 sequences, under 40% of them singletons. This sample comprised blood, obtained after autologous hematopoietic stem cell transplantation. The receptors originated from a girl aged 5 to 17 with multiple sclerosis.

This clonotype was seen once. The gene calls are TRBV6-5 and TRBJ2-1, with 11 bases identical to TRBD2. Per the germline V gene, CDR1 is MNHEY and CDR2 is SVGAGI. V shed 4 bases and J 0 bases; nucleotides not matched to a gene: 11. This CDR3 has 19 residues. The CDR3 loop is CASSFSPLAGGSSYNEQFF. For the CDR3, the DNA is TGTGCCAGCAGTTTCTCTCCCCTAGCGGGAGGTAGCTCCTACAATGAGCAGTTCTTC.

This clonotype came up many times. The chain joins TRBV27 to TRBJ2-7; D not certain. This CDR3 contains 12 residues. V shed 9 bases and J shed 0 bases, with 9 bases lying between them. From germline, CDR1 is MNHEY and CDR2 SMNVEV (reference sequence). The CDR3 sequence: CASYSSSYEQYF. The CDR3 DNA follows: TGTGCCAGTTATAGCAGCTCCTACGAGCAGTACTTC.

About this clonotype itself: A read error may be the cause here, since a much bigger clone is one base away. The final CDR3 position lacks the conserved phenylalanine or tryptophan, pointing to a likely read error. This chain connects TRBV20-1 to TRBJ2-3, with 13 bases matching TRBD2. CDR1 is DFQATT and CDR2 is SNEGSKA in the germline V gene (reference sequence). This CDR3 spans 16 amino acids. The trim removed 5 bases at V and 6 bases at J, leaving 11 bases unmatched. DNA for the CDR3: TGCAGTGCTCCTCCCAGACTAGCGGGAGGTGTGGATACGCAGTATTTG. As protein: CSAPPRLAGGVDTQYL.

V is TRBV12-3 or TRBV12-4 and J is TRBJ2-1, with TRBD2 matching 9 bases. This CDR3 has 15 residues. The V segment lost 3 bases and the J segment 5 bases; nucleotides outside the gene matches: 5. CDR3 protein: CASSFGLAIDNEQFF. The CDR3 DNA is TGTGCCAGCAGTTTTGGACTAGCGATTGACAATGAGCAGTTCTTC.

The chain carries TRBV9 and TRBJ2-5; TRBD2 might be the D (7 bases). The J call may be in error: the DNA end matches TRBJ2-7 better. This CDR3 region has 14 residues. Per the germline V gene, CDR1 is SGDLS and CDR2 is YYNGEE. CDR3 sequence: CASSSRGGDYEQYF. DNA of the CDR3: TGTGCCAGCAGCTCCCGAGGGGGGGACTACGAGCAGTACTTC.

This clonotype appeared many times. The V and J genes are TRBV7-2 and TRBJ2-1, with 7 bases matching TRBD2. Germline CDR1 and CDR2: SGHTA and FQGNSA. The CDR3 runs to 14 residues. V dropped 5 bases and J dropped 12; count of bases not matched to a gene: 13. The CDR3: CASSRTSVAKVQFF. The CDR3 bases are TGTGCCAGCAGCCGTACTAGCGTCGCAAAGGTGCAGTTCTTC.

The J gene is TRBJ2-1, the V gene TRBV3-1; possibly TRBD2 for D (7 bases). The J call may be wrong; the DNA end is better matched by TRBJ2-7. Germline CDR1 is LGHDT and CDR2 is YNNKEL (reference sequence). This CDR3 has 15 residues. The CDR3 DNA reads as TGTGCCAGCACATGGGGAGGGGGAGCCTACAATGAGCAGTACTTC. Translating it yields CASTWGGGAYNEQYF.

There are a few counts of this clonotype. V is TRBV7-2 and J is TRBJ2-1; TRBD1 might be the D (5 bases). The CDR3 runs to 14 residues. V was pared by 5 bases and J by 2 bases, with 10 bases between. Germline V gene data show CDR1 as SGHTA and CDR2 as FQGNSA. The CDR3 DNA follows: TGTGCCAGCAGCCCAGGGTCGGCCTACAATGAGCAGTTCTTC. Translating gives CASSPGSAYNEQFF.

The gene calls are TRBV29-1 and TRBJ2-3; possibly TRBD1 or TRBD2 for D (5 bases each). In germline, CDR1 is SQVTM, CDR2 ANQGSEA. The CDR3 has 15 residues. V shed 4 bases and J shed 5 bases, with 19 bases lying between them. CDR3 loop: CSVVKVGPHEDTQYF. The CDR3 DNA reads as TGCAGCGTTGTTAAGGTGGGACCTCATGAAGATACGCAGTATTTT.

This clonotype appeared many times. V is TRBV29-1 and J is TRBJ2-1, with unresolved D. The germline V gene has CDR1 SQVTM and CDR2 ANQGSEA. With 3 bases removed from V and 5 bases from J, the gap between germline ends came to 8 bases. The length of the CDR3 is 12 residues. The CDR3 DNA sequence: TGCAGCGTTGACCCCGGCCACAATGAGCAGTTCTTC. Its translation: CSVDPGHNEQFF.

This chain uses TRBV4-3 with TRBJ2-7; D gene uncertain. The germline V gene has CDR1 LGHNA and CDR2 YSLEER. Trimming cost V 0 bases and J 2 bases, with 5 bases left between them. This CDR3 contains 13 residues. For the CDR3, the DNA is TGCGCCAGCAGCCAAGATACAGCCTACGAGCAGTACTTC. This gives the protein CASSQDTAYEQYF.

The chain carries TRBV5-1 and TRBJ2-7; 9 bases line up with TRBD1. The CDR3 covers 14 residues. With 3 bases clipped from V and 3 bases from J, the junction kept 4 bases outside the gene matches. Looked up from germline, CDR1 is SGHRS and CDR2 is YFSETQ. This CDR3 reads CASSWGQGNYEQYF. The CDR3 nucleotides read TGCGCCAGCAGCTGGGGACAGGGTAACTACGAGCAGTACTTC.

This clonotype came up a few times. The chain is built from TRBV20-1 and TRBJ1-1; TRBD1 aligns across 7 bases. The CDR3 is 14 residues long. Germline CDR1 is DFQATT and CDR2 is SNEGSKA (reference sequence). The ends lost 1 base at V and 3 bases at J; junction bases unmatched: 5. The CDR3 loop reads CSARVEDRHTEAFF. CDR3 DNA sequence: TGCAGTGCTAGAGTTGAGGACAGGCACACTGAAGCTTTCTTT.

V usage is TRBV20-1 and J usage is TRBJ2-7, with D unclear. CDR1 is DFQATT, CDR2 SNEGSKA, per germline (reference sequence). Between the trimmed V and J ends, which lost 1 base and 0 bases, there was a span of 7 bases. The CDR3 covers 13 residues. Written as DNA, the CDR3 is TGCAGTGCTAGAGTAGCCAGCTCCTACGAGCAGTACTTC. Translation: CSARVASSYEQYF.

The V call is TRBV20-1, the J call TRBJ2-7; perhaps TRBD2 as D (5 bases). V was pared by 3 bases and J by 6 bases, with 12 bases between. The germline CDR1 and CDR2 sequences are DFQATT and SNEGSKA (reference sequence). The CDR3 sequence is 12 residues long. The CDR3 coding sequence is TGCAGTGCTAGCCGGGGAGTGGTCGAGCAGTACTTC. Encoded protein: CSASRGVVEQYF.

There are a few counts of this clonotype. The chain joins TRBV20-1 to TRBJ1-2; TRBD1 aligns across 8 bases. The germline V gene has CDR1 DFQATT and CDR2 SNEGSKA (reference sequence). The junction had 7 bases not matched to a gene; V was cut back by 3 bases and J by 7 bases. The CDR3 has 13 amino acids. CDR3 nucleotide sequence: TGCAGTGCTAGCCGGACAGGGTTTGGTGGCTACACCTTC. It is translated as CSASRTGFGGYTF.

Comment on this clonotype: This may arise from a read error, as a much more abundant clone is one base away. V and J are TRBV20-1 and TRBJ2-7; 12 bases agree with TRBD2. CDR1 and CDR2 (germline): DFQATT, SNEGSKA (reference sequence). This CDR3 comprises 16 residues. The ends lost 0 bases at V and 4 bases at J; junction bases unmatched: 7. In DNA, the CDR3 is TGCAGTGCTAGAGATGGGTCTAGCGGGAGGGGGTACGAGCAGTACTTC. Protein sequence: CSARDGSSGRGYEQYF.

The chain recombines TRBV3-1 with TRBJ1-1; 7 bases match TRBD1. Unmatched junction bases numbered 6, after V lost 0 bases and J lost 2 bases. The CDR3 is 16 amino acids. The germline CDR1 and CDR2 sequences are LGHDT and YNNKEL (reference sequence). CDR3 sequence (DNA): TGTGCCAGCAGCCAAGATGGGGGACAGCCTAACACTGAAGCTTTCTTT. Residues: CASSQDGGQPNTEAFF.